This T cell receptor beta chain stems from a study of vaccination and CD4 T cells after COVID-19. Background on the study: Overlapping SARS-CoV-2, HCoV-NL63, HCoV-OC43 and HCoV-229E spike peptides were used to stimulate cells. Findings of the study overall: Relatively few convalescent patients were studied, without early post-infection timepoints.

Treatment reported: approximately 9-day PBMC culture with coronavirus spike peptide pools or control peptides (ViraFEST assay). The authors cultured about 2 million PBMCs per well with about 10 IU/ml IL-2 and 10 ug/ml peptide pools. An Oncomine TCR Beta short-read assay was used to sequence the DNA from cultured CD4+ T cells. TCRdb used MiXCR to reprocess the PCR reads, holding one entry per CDR3 protein. The table lists tens of thousands of distinct CDR3 sequences, under 70% of them singletons. A note on this clonotype: Its target is not known.

With V trimmed by 4 bases and J by 4 bases, 7 bases remained unmatched. CDR1 is DFQATT and CDR2 is SNEGSKA in the germline V gene (reference sequence). CDR3 length: 14 amino acids. The specimen was CD4+ T cells from blood, cultured in vitro, collected after SARS-CoV-2 vaccination. The receptor's source is a human donor who received a COVID-19 vaccine. The J gene is TRBJ2-3, the V gene TRBV20-1; 8 positions agree with TRBD1. The CDR3 region has the DNA TGCAGTGCTATGACAGGGGCGAGGGCAGATACGCAGTATTTT. Its protein product is CSAMTGARADTQYF.